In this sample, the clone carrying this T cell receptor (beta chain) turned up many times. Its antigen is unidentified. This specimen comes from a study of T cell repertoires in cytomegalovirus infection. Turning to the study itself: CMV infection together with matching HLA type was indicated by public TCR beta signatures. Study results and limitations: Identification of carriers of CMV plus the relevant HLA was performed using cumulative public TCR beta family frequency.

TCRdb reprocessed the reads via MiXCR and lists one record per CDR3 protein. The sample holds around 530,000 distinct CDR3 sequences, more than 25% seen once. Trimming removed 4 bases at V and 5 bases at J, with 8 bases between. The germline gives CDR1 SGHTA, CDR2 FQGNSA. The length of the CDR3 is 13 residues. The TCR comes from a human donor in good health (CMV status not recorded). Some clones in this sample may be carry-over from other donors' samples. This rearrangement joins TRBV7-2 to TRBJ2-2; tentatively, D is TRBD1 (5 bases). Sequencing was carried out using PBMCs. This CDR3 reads CASSYQGTGELFF. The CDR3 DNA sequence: TGTGCCAGCAGCTATCAGGGTACCGGGGAGCTGTTTTTT.